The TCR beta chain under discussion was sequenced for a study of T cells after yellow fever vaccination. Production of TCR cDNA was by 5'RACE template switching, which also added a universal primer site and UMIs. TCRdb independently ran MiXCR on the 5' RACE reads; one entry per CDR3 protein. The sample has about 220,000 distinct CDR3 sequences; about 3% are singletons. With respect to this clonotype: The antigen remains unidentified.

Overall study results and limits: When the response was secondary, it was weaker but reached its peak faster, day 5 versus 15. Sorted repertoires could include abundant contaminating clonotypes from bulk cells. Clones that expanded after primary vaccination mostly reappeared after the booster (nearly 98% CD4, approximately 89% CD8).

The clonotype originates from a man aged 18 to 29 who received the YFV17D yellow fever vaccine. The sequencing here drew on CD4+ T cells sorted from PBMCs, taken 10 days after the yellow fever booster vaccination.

CDR3 loop: CASSFGLGETQYF. The CDR3 nucleotides read TGCGCCAGCAGCTTTGGGTTAGGGGAGACCCAGTACTTC. The chain joins TRBV5-1 to TRBJ2-5; no reliable D call. This CDR3 has 13 amino acids. From germline, CDR1 is SGHRS and CDR2 YFSETQ. Trimming removed 2 bases at V and 5 bases at J, with 10 bases between.